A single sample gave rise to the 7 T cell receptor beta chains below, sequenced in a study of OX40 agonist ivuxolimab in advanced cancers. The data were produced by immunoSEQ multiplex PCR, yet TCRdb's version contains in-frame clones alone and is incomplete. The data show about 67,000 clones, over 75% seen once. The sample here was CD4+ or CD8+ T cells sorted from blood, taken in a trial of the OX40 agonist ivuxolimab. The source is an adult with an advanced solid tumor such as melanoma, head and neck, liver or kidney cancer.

The CDR3 here is CASSLGTGLVDEQFF. The DNA for the CDR3 is TGCGCCAGCAGCTTGGGGACGGGGTTGGTCGATGAGCAGTTCTTC. This rearrangement joins TRBV5-1 to TRBJ2-1; D is possibly TRBD2 (5 bases). The germline CDR1 and CDR2 sequences are SGHRS and YFSETQ. This CDR3 comprises 15 residues. Deletions cut 0 bases from V and 8 bases from J, with 15 bases between.

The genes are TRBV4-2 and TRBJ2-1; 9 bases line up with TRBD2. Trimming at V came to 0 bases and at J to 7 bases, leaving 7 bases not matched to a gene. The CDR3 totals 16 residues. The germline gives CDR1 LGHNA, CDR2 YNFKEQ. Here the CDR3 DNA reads TGTGCCAGCAGCCAAGATCCGGGCGGGAGGGCAAATGAGCAGTTCTTC. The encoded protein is CASSQDPGGRANEQFF.

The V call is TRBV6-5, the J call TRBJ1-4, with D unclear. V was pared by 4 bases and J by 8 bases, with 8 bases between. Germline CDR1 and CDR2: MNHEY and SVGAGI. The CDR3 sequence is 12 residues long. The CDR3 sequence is CASSSPPEKLFF. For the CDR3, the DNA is TGTGCCAGCAGTTCCCCTCCAGAAAAACTGTTTTTT.

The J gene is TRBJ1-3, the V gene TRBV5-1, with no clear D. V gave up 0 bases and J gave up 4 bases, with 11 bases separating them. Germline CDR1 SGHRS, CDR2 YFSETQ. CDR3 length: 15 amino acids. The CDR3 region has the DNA TGCGCCAGCAGCTTGGTTGAGGGAGGCGGAAACACCATATATTTT. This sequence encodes CASSLVEGGGNTIYF. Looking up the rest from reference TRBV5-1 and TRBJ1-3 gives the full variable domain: KAGVTQTPRYLIKTRGQQVTLSCSPISGHRSVSWYQQTPGQGLQFLFEYFSETQRNKGNFPGRFSGRQFSNSRSEMNVSTLELGDSALYLCASSLVEGGGNTIYFGEGSWLTVV.

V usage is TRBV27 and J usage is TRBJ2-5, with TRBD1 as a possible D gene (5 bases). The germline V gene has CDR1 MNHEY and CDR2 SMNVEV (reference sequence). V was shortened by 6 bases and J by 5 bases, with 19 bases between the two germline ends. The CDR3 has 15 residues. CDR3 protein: CASRATVGLLETQYF. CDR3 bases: TGTGCCAGCAGGGCGACAGTTGGTTTGCTGGAGACCCAGTACTTC.

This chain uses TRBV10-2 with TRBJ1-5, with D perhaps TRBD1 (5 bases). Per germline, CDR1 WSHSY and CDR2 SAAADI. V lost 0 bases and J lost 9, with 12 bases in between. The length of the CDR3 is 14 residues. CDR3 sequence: CASSESGEIMPQHF. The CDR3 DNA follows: TGCGCCAGCAGTGAGTCGGGGGAAATCATGCCCCAGCATTTT.

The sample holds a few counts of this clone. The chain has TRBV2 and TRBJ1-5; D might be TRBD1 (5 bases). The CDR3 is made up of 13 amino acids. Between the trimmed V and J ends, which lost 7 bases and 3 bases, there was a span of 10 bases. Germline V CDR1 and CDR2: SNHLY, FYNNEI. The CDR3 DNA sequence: TGTGCCAGCAAAGGCAGGGTCAATCAGCCCCAGCATTTT. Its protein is CASKGRVNQPQHF.